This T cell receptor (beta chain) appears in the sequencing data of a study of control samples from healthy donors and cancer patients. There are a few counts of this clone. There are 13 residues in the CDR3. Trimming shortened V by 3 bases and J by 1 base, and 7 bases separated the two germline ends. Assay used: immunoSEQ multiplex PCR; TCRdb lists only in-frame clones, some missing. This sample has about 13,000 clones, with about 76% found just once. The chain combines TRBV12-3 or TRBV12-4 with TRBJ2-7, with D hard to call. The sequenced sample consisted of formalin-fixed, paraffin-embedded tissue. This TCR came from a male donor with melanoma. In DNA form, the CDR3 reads TGTGCCAGCAGTTTCCCCGGATCCTACGAGCAGTACTTC. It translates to CASSFPGSYEQYF.